This is a list of T cell receptor beta chains from one sample in a study of T cell changes during pregnancy in multiple sclerosis. The repertoire was sequenced with immunoSEQ multiplex PCR; TCRdb's copy has only in-frame clones and lacks some. Of fewer than 25,000 clones in the sample, around nine tenths were seen once. The source material was CD4+ T cells from peripheral blood mononuclear cells, sampled in the second trimester of pregnancy. The receptors stem from a female donor in good health, enrolled as a control in a pregnancy study. The CDR3 runs from the conserved cysteine through the conserved F or W. The D gene is left open where the match is weak. Not every row has a clone size; where given, it reads once, few, many or a size class.

clone_size	v_call	j_call	d_call	cdr3_aa	cdr3_nt
NA	TRBV18	TRBJ1-5	NA	CASSPPGGGSNQPQHF	TGTGCCAGCTCACCCCCCGGGGGAGGAAGCAATCAGCCCCAGCATTTT
NA	TRBV7-2	TRBJ1-1	TRBD1	CASSPRTGSPEAFF	TGTGCCAGCAGCCCCCGGACAGGGAGCCCTGAAGCTTTCTTT
NA	TRBV5-5	TRBJ1-1	NA	CATNEGRPNTEAFF	TGTGCCACCAACGAGGGTAGGCCCAACACTGAAGCTTTCTTT
NA	TRBV9	TRBJ1-2	NA	CASSVDDRRSYGYTF	TGTGCCAGCAGCGTAGACGACAGACGCTCTTATGGCTACACCTTC
NA	TRBV2	TRBJ1-2	NA	CASRRLNYGYTF	TGTGCCAGCAGGCGACTCAACTATGGCTACACCTTC
medium-sized	TRBV11-3	TRBJ2-7	NA	CASSLDSQVSHEQYF	TGTGCCAGCAGCTTAGACTCACAGGTCAGTCACGAGCAGTACTTC
NA	TRBV6-6	TRBJ2-1	NA	CASTQRDLDNEQFF	TGTGCCAGCACCCAACGAGACCTAGACAATGAGCAGTTCTTC
NA	TRBV10-3	TRBJ1-5	TRBD1	CAISGGTGKGVSNQPQHF	TGTGCCATCAGTGGGGGGACAGGGAAAGGGGTGAGCAATCAGCCCCAGCATTTT
NA	TRBV7-2	TRBJ2-7	NA	CASSLGSGRAGYEQYF	TGTGCCAGCAGCTTAGGGTCCGGCCGAGCGGGCTACGAGCAGTACTTC
NA	TRBV5-4	TRBJ2-7	TRBD1	CASSNGQGPGEQYF	TGTGCCAGCAGCAACGGACAGGGCCCAGGCGAGCAGTACTTC
NA	TRBV7-3	TRBJ2-7	TRBD2	CASSWTSAGEQYF	TGTGCCAGCAGCTGGACTAGCGCGGGCGAGCAGTACTTC
NA	TRBV10-3	TRBJ2-7	TRBD2	CAIRPLAGGPGEQYF	TGTGCCATCAGACCACTAGCGGGAGGGCCGGGGGAGCAGTACTTC
NA	TRBV10-3	TRBJ2-1	NA	CAISESGGAYNEQFF	TGTGCCATCAGTGAGTCAGGGGGAGCCTACAATGAGCAGTTCTTC
once	TRBV7-3	TRBJ2-3	NA	CASSLTPSHTDTQYF	TGTGCCAGCAGCTTAACGCCTAGCCACACAGATACGCAGTATTTT
NA	TRBV15	TRBJ1-1	NA	CATSRIFQAEAFF	TGTGCCACCAGCAGAATCTTCCAGGCTGAAGCTTTCTTT
NA	TRBV9	TRBJ2-1	NA	CASSGLGVDEQFF	TGTGCCAGCAGCGGACTAGGGGTAGATGAGCAGTTCTTC
NA	TRBV27	TRBJ2-3	TRBD2	CASSFSRPGLGLADTQYF	TGTGCCAGCAGTTTCTCCAGACCGGGACTAGGGCTGGCAGATACGCAGTATTTT
NA	TRBV9	TRBJ1-1	TRBD1	CASSPTGDRRTEAFF	TGTGCCAGCAGCCCTACAGGGGATCGGAGAACTGAAGCTTTCTTT
few	TRBV6-5	TRBJ1-6	NA	CASSRDRSPLHF	TGTGCCAGCAGTCGGGATCGATCACCCCTCCACTTT
NA	TRBV10-3	TRBJ2-3	TRBD1	CAISEAFRTGTTDTQYF	TGTGCCATCAGTGAGGCATTTAGGACAGGGACTACAGATACGCAGTATTTT
NA	TRBV7-2	TRBJ2-2	NA	CASSLNTGELFF	TGTGCCAGCAGCCTTAACACCGGGGAGCTGTTTTTT
NA	TRBV11-2	TRBJ2-4	NA	CASSLDLRGNIQYF	TGTGCCAGCAGCTTAGATCTCCGGGGTAACATTCAGTACTTC
NA	TRBV1	TRBJ1-2	NA	CTSSQPIREGLGNYGYTF	TGCACCAGCAGCCAACCTATCAGGGAAGGGTTAGGGAACTATGGCTACACCTTC